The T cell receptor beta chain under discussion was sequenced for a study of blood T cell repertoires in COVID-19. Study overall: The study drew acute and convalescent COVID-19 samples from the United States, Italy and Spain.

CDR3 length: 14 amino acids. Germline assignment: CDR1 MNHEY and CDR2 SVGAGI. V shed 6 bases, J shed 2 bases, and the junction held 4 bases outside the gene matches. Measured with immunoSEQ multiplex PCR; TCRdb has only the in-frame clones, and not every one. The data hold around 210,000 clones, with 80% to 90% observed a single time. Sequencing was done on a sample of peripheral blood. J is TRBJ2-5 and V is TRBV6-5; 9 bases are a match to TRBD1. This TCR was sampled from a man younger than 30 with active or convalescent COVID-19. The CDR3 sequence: CASSGTGIQETQYF. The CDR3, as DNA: TGTGCCAGCAGCGGGACAGGGATTCAAGAGACCCAGTACTTC.